Sequencing of this T cell receptor (beta chain) was carried out in a study of CD8 T cells in ankylosing spondylitis. Findings of the study overall: Disease-linked clones had a CD8+ phenotype and relatively low frequency in peripheral blood.

5'-RACE, quantitative and with molecular barcodes, yielded the TCR beta libraries. TCRdb re-called the 5' RACE reads through MiXCR, storing one row per CDR3 protein. The sample holds over 20,000 distinct CDR3 sequences, around a sixth seen once. This clonotype was picked up many times. Its specificity is unknown. The CDR3 length is 13 residues. Germline V gene lookup returns CDR1 SGHRS and CDR2 YFSETQ. Deletions cut 1 base from V and 7 bases from J, with 9 bases between. J is TRBJ2-1 and V is TRBV5-1; D is undetermined. The sequenced material came from blood. The receptor comes from a male donor with ankylosing spondylitis or in good health (not recorded which). Here the CDR3 reads CASSLSVRNEQFF. The CDR3 DNA sequence: TGCGCCAGCAGCTTGTCGGTGCGGAATGAGCAGTTCTTC.